Presented here are 12 T cell receptor beta chains from one specimen sequenced in a study of cytomegalovirus exposure and HLA in healthy donors. The PCR used 60 Vbeta and 13 Jbeta primers. Clones were read by immunoSEQ multiplex PCR, and TCRdb kept only the in-frame ones, dropping some. The data hold 130,000 to 150,000 clones, with just under 85% observed a single time. The source material was PBMCs. The receptors were sampled from a man aged 35-49 years in good health and CMV-seropositive.

The V gene is TRBV5-1, the J gene TRBJ2-3; 11 nucleotides align to TRBD2. J gave up 2 bases and V 3 bases, and 11 bases lay outside the gene matches. Germline-derived CDR1 and CDR2 are SGHRS and YFSETQ. The CDR3 covers 18 residues. Written as DNA, the CDR3 is TGCGCCAGCAGCTCAGCAGTACTAGCGGGGGCCTTCACAGATACGCAGTATTTT. This codes for CASSSAVLAGAFTDTQYF.

The chain joins TRBV11-3 to TRBJ2-2; TRBD2 matches at 7 bases. Germline-derived CDR1 and CDR2 are SGHNT and YENEEA. The CDR3 contains 14 residues. V was clipped by 4 bases and J by 6 bases; unmatched bases: 5. The CDR3 is CASSSGLVAGELFF. CDR3 nucleotides: TGTGCCAGCAGCTCCGGACTAGTTGCCGGGGAGCTGTTTTTT. Looking up the rest from reference TRBV11-3 and TRBJ2-2 gives the full variable domain: EAGVVQSPRYKIIEKKQPVAFWCNPISGHNTLYWYLQNLGQGPELLIRYENEEAVDDSQLPKDRFSAERLKGVDSTLKIQPAELGDSAVYLCASSSGLVAGELFFGEGSRLTVL.

The chain couples TRBV7-8 to TRBJ2-2; no reliable D call. Trimming shortened V by 5 bases and J by 5 bases, and 9 bases separated the two germline ends. Germline V gives CDR1 SGHVS, CDR2 FQNEAQ. The CDR3 is 13 residues long. In nucleotides, the CDR3 is TGTGCCAGCAGCCAACTTGGTACCGGGGAGCTGTTTTTT. It yields the protein CASSQLGTGELFF.

This chain links TRBV7-2 with TRBJ1-2; perhaps TRBD1 as D (5 bases). Germline loops: CDR1 SGHTA, CDR2 FQGNSA. V gave up 6 bases and J gave up 1 base, with 9 bases separating them. The CDR3 sequence is 13 residues long. CDR3 DNA: TGTGCCAGCAGGGTTAGGGGTAACTATGGCTACACCTTC. Amino acids: CASRVRGNYGYTF.

The rearrangement joins TRBV7-6 to TRBJ2-2; 7 bases agree with TRBD2. This CDR3 is 17 amino acids long. V trimming: 0 bases; J trimming: 4 bases; junction bases outside the gene matches: 8. In germline, CDR1 is SGHVS, CDR2 FNYEAQ. CDR3 DNA sequence: TGTGCCAGCAGCTTAGCCCTAGTGGGCGGGAGCACCGGGGAGCTGTTTTTT. This sequence encodes CASSLALVGGSTGELFF.

CDR3 DNA: TGTGCCACCAGCGGTACAGGGGCGAGCAATCAGCCCCAGCATTTT. Residues: CATSGTGASNQPQHF. V usage is TRBV15 and J usage is TRBJ1-5, with TRBD1 matching over 7 bases. There are 15 residues in the CDR3. Germline V CDR1 and CDR2: LNHNV, YYDKDF (reference sequence). The V segment lost 5 bases and the J segment 1 base; nucleotides outside the gene matches: 5.

This chain uses TRBV27 with TRBJ2-2; D is uncertain. CDR3 length equals 15 residues. CDR1 and CDR2 (germline): MNHEY, SMNVEV (reference sequence). V was trimmed by 3 bases and J by 0 bases, leaving 8 bases between them. The CDR3 bases are TGTGCCAGCAGTTTGAAGCCTTCGAACACCGGGGAGCTGTTTTTT. Its protein product is CASSLKPSNTGELFF.

V gene TRBV7-7 combines with J gene TRBJ2-2; 8 nucleotides line up with TRBD2. The CDR3 loop spans 17 amino acids. The germline CDR1 and CDR2 sequences are SSHAT and FNYEAQ (reference sequence). The CDR3 DNA reads as TGTGCTAGCGCCCCCGGGAGGGACCCCTACATCGGCGGGGAGCTGTTTTTT. This translates into CASAPGRDPYIGGELFF.

This chain uses TRBV7-3 with TRBJ1-2, with D possibly matching TRBD1 (5 bases). The germline CDR1 and CDR2 sequences are SGHTA and FQGTGA. The CDR3 is 15 amino acids. Trimming took 5 bases from V and 6 from J, leaving 19 bases between them. The CDR3 sequence: CASSPTGPGVDGYTF. The CDR3 region has the DNA TGTGCCAGCAGCCCAACGGGGCCGGGGGTCGATGGCTACACCTTC.

The sample holds a few counts of this clone. V and J are TRBV6-5 and TRBJ2-7; a weak D match, TRBD1 (6 bases). The V gene lost 2 bases and the J gene lost 2 bases, with 10 bases spanning the gap. The germline V gene encodes CDR1 MNHEY and CDR2 SVGAGI. This CDR3 spans 14 amino acids. The DNA for the CDR3 is TGTGCCAGCAGTTACGACAGGTATACCTACGAGCAGTACTTC. This gives the protein CASSYDRYTYEQYF.

This chain links TRBV29-1 with TRBJ1-1, with 7 bases matching TRBD1. The CDR3 consists of 11 residues. With V trimmed by 6 bases and J by 6 bases, 4 bases remained unmatched. The germline V gene has CDR1 SQVTM and CDR2 ANQGSEA. Here the CDR3 reads CSVTQGSEAFF. The CDR3 region has the DNA TGCAGCGTCACACAGGGGTCTGAAGCTTTCTTT.

The chain is built from TRBV5-1 and TRBJ1-1, with 8 bases lining up with TRBD1. The germline V gene encodes CDR1 SGHRS and CDR2 YFSETQ. V trimming: 4 bases; J trimming: 5 bases; junction bases outside the gene matches: 7. There are 14 residues in the CDR3. CDR3 nucleotide sequence: TGCGCCAGCAGCAACCAGGGGGCAAGGACTGAAGCTTTCTTT. Its translation: CASSNQGARTEAFF.